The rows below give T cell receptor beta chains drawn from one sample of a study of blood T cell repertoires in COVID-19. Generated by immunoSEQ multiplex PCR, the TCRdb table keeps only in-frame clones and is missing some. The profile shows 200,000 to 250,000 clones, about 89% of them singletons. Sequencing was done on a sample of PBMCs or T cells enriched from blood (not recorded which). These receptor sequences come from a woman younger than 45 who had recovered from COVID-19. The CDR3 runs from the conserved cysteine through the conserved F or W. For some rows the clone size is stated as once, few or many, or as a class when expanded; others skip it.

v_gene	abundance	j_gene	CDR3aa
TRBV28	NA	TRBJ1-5	CASSPQGGGSQPQHF
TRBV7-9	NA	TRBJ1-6	CASSLGSIRAMGNSPLHF
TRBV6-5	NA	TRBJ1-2	CASSTGPNYGYTF
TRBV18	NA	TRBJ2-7	CASSPGLATSYEQYF
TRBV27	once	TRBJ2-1	CASSEAGTSLASNEQFF
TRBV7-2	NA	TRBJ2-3	CASSLDIADTQYF
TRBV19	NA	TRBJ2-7	CASSIPGHQSPYEQYF
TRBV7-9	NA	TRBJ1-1	CASSQGTGLTEAFF
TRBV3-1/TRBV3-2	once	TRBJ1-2	CASSPPGQGGRGYTF
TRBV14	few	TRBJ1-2	CASSPGTYGYTF
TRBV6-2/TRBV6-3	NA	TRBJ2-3	CASSFAVADSTDTQYF